This TCR beta chain appears in the sequencing data of a study of shared clonotypes between healthy human individuals. Positive CCR7 selection of CD45RO-negative cells yielded the naive CD8 cells, and terminally differentiated effector memory CD45RA+ cells were excluded. CDR1 SNHLY and CDR2 FYNNEI come from the germline V gene. CDR3 length equals 14 residues. Deletions cut 7 bases from V and 0 bases from J, with 13 bases between. Assay runs were performed at deep level. Libraries were prepared by immunoSEQ multiplex PCR; TCRdb keeps only in-frame clonotypes and omits some of them. Among about 2.1 million clones listed, more than 85% were seen once.

The sample taken for sequencing was naive CD8+ T cells from PBMCs. The source of this sequence is a man aged 18 to 29 in good health. Some clones in this sample may be carry-over from other donors' samples. This sequence joins TRBV2 and TRBJ2-7, with D perhaps TRBD2 (6 bases). Here the CDR3 DNA reads TGTGCCAGCACCAGGCGGGGCTCCTCCTACGAGCAGTACTTC. As protein: CASTRRGSSYEQYF.